Below, one T cell receptor beta chain is given with its context. This clonotype was seen a handful of times. Which antigen it targets is not known. Base qualities are not provided; no much larger clone lies one nucleotide away. Library method: RT-PCR. The sequencer was an Illumina HiSeq 2500. The public sequencing data were trimmed at Q25 with fastp and processed into clonotypes with MiXCR by TCRdb, which kept only in-frame beta chains. Each CDR3 protein gets just one entry, which takes the most common genes and DNA from the rows behind it. This sample has roughly 620,000 distinct CDR3 sequences in its table, and about 11% of those were observed once. The ten biggest clones cover more than 9.5% of the sample. This entry belongs to a study of response to subunit inactivated influenza vaccine (dated by TCRdb to 2016 to 2018). For the study in its entirety: The study used deep quantitative T cell receptor repertoire profiling to track responses to a trivalent subunit inactivated influenza vaccine.

V gives up 2 bases and J gives up 5 bases, and the segment between their germline ends measures 13 bases. The germline V gene gives CDR1 as SGHRS and CDR2 as YFSETQ. The CDR3 covers 14 residues, taking in both the cysteine and the phenylalanine. Of the read, only the CDR3 DNA is kept; its 42 bases are in frame from base 1. General study outcomes and caveats: It was suggested by the authors that each seasonal influenza vaccination may recruit only a limited number of new T cells.

These data were also reused for a study on T cells expressing NK-cell markers. The second investigation adds: TCR beta cDNA libraries were prepared using 5'RACE template switching, which introduced a universal primer site and unique molecular identifiers. In sorted CD3+CD56+NKG2C+, CD3+CD56+NKG2C- and CD3+CD56-NKG2C+ T-cell subsets from 8 or 9 donors, TCR beta-chain repertoires were profiled. Among the eight sequenced donors, only one was HCMV-seronegative, while the other seven were HCMV-seropositive. In several experiments an anti-gammadeltaTCR antibody was added to restrict sorting to alphabetaTCR-expressing T cells. In a handful of donors, the dominant CD3+CD56+NKG2C+ clonotypes were among the top 10 CD8+ clonotypes and accounted for about 1.0-7.5% of CD8+ T cells. Those dominant clonotypes were again the most abundant among CD3+CD56-NKG2C+ cells in a handful of donors, at roughly 25-60.1%. Whether the expanded NKG2C-expressing T cell clones were specific for HCMV antigens remained unclear. All eight donors whose samples were sequenced were randomly selected healthy volunteers, three of them men and five women. HCMV-specific IgG was detected in serum with a commercial ELISA kit to determine HCMV serostatus. Ficoll density gradient centrifugation was used to isolate peripheral blood mononuclear cells from blood. Bulk peripheral blood T-cell repertoires were additionally sequenced from unsorted PBMC for over 5 donors. Synthesis of cDNA was primed from the TCR beta constant segment and was followed by two consecutive PCR amplification steps. Illumina HiSeq 2000/2500, MiSeq or NextSeq was used to sequence libraries as 2 x 150 bp reads. MIGEC was used to demultiplex reads and group reads by UMI, and MiTCR was used to assemble and quantify clonotypes. To exclude erroneous sequences, any TCR cDNA sequence not supported by at least two reads was discarded. Downstream repertoire analysis used the tcR package, and clonotypes were matched across fractions by CDR3 nucleotide sequence plus V segment. VDJmatch was used to annotate antigen specificity against VDJdb, with one amino acid substitution in CDR3 permitted.

The source was PBMCs from blood, collected on the day of vaccination. The clonotype comes from a man aged 45-65 years who received an inactivated influenza vaccine. Donor details come from another sample of the same person, matched by shared clones. Recombination connected TRBV5-1 to TRBJ2-5, and possibly TRBD1, on 5 matching bases. The CDR3 protein is CASSLQDPSETQYF. The sequenced DNA is TGCGCCAGCAGCTTACAGGACCCCTCGGAGACCCAGTACTTC.